The entry below gives a single T cell receptor beta chain sequence along with its context. This sample stems from a study of graft-versus-host responses after intestinal transplantation. Study-level background: Each transplant was multivisceral, liver-intestinal, or isolated intestinal.

Germline values: CDR1 SGDLS, CDR2 YYNGEE. After removal of 0 bases from V and 10 bases from J, the junction contained 6 bases not matched to a gene. The CDR3 extends over 14 amino acids. Graft-derived tissue was subjected to processing to liberate intraepithelial and lamina propria lymphocytes. The data were produced by immunoSEQ multiplex PCR, yet TCRdb's version contains in-frame clones alone and is incomplete. The top ten clones hold around 3.8% of a sample with approximately 17,000 clones, around 83% of them seen once. This sample comprised ileum tissue, obtained around 580 days after intestinal transplantation. The receptor was derived from a human patient who received an intestinal transplant, so some T cells may come from the graft donor. This chain joins TRBV9 and TRBJ1-1, with 10 bases fitting TRBD1. The CDR3: CASSVEGQGVGAFF. The CDR3 DNA reads TGTGCCAGCAGCGTAGAAGGACAGGGGGTCGGAGCTTTCTTT. The entire variable domain, with the rest obtained from reference TRBV9 and TRBJ1-1, is as follows: DSGVTQTPKHLITATGQRVTLRCSPRSGDLSVYWYQQSLDQGLQFLIQYYNGEERAKGNILERFSAQQFPDLHSELNLSSLELGDSALYFCASSVEGQGVGAFFGQGTRLTVV.